These 9 T cell receptor beta chains were all obtained from the same sample, sequenced in a study of T-cell reconstitution after alpha-beta-depleted transplantation in children. For TCRbeta, the library was prepared with unique molecular identifiers. MiXCR, run by TCRdb on the PCR reads, gives a single entry per CDR3 protein. There are 200,000 to 300,000 distinct CDR3 sequences in the sample; about 12% occur only once, and around 2.5% lies in the top ten. Sequenced material: PBMCs from the stem cell graft donor, taken from the stem cell graft. The receptors here all came from a human donor who donated a stem cell graft to a child with acute lymphoblastic leukemia.

There are many counts of this clonotype. The chain couples TRBV5-6 to TRBJ2-3; 15 bases match TRBD2. With V trimmed by 4 bases and J by 4 bases, 4 bases remained unmatched. CDR1 SGHDT and CDR2 YYEEEE come from the germline V gene. This CDR3 has 16 amino acids. This CDR3 reads CASSRGLAGGADTQYF. The CDR3 coding sequence is TGTGCCAGCAGCCGGGGACTAGCGGGGGGCGCAGATACGCAGTATTTT.

This clonotype was picked up many times. The chain couples TRBV5-1 to TRBJ2-3, with TRBD2 matching over 8 bases. Germline assignment: CDR1 SGHRS and CDR2 YFSETQ. Unmatched junction bases numbered 7, after V lost 4 bases and J lost 0 bases. The CDR3 length is 16 residues. The DNA for the CDR3 is TGCGCCAGCAGCCGATATAGCGGGACTAGCACAGATACGCAGTATTTT. It encodes CASSRYSGTSTDTQYF. The whole variable domain, remainder taken from reference TRBV5-1 and TRBJ2-3, is KAGVTQTPRYLIKTRGQQVTLSCSPISGHRSVSWYQQTPGQGLQFLFEYFSETQRNKGNFPGRFSGRQFSNSRSEMNVSTLELGDSALYLCASSRYSGTSTDTQYFGPGTRLTVL.

This clonotype was observed at least ten times. This chain joins TRBV7-2 and TRBJ2-1; 7 nucleotides agree with TRBD2. Germline loops: CDR1 SGHTA, CDR2 FQGNSA. The ends lost 3 bases at V and 4 bases at J; junction bases unmatched: 6. The CDR3 consists of 15 residues. The chain's CDR3 is CASSFAAGAYNEQFF. The CDR3, as DNA: TGTGCCAGCAGCTTCGCGGCGGGAGCGTACAATGAGCAGTTCTTC. The whole variable domain, remainder taken from reference TRBV7-2 and TRBJ2-1, is GAGVSQSPSNKVTEKGKDVELRCDPISGHTALYWYRQSLGQGLEFLIYFQGNSAPDKSGLPSDRFSAERTGGSVSTLTIQRTQQEDSAVYLCASSFAAGAYNEQFFGPGTRLTVL.

This clonotype showed up many times. J is TRBJ2-7 and V is TRBV20-1; no clear D gene. The ends were cut back, 3 bases at V and 2 bases at J, with 14 bases in the middle. The length of the CDR3 is 14 residues. CDR1 is DFQATT and CDR2 is SNEGSKA in the germline V gene (reference sequence). The CDR3 sequence: CSASHGQQTYEQYF. The CDR3 bases are TGCAGTGCTAGTCACGGCCAGCAAACCTACGAGCAGTACTTC.

This clonotype was recorded many times. This chain joins TRBV9 and TRBJ2-7, with 11 bases identical to TRBD1. This CDR3 comprises 15 residues. The germline V gene encodes CDR1 SGDLS and CDR2 YYNGEE. Trimming took 0 bases from V and 7 from J; bases not matched to a gene: 6. CDR3 DNA sequence: TGTGCCAGCAGCGTAGCGGGGACAGGGGGTGGTGAGCAGTACTTC. Translation gives CASSVAGTGGGEQYF.

This clonotype was seen many times. This sequence joins TRBV28 and TRBJ2-1; D gene uncertain. Trimming stripped 4 bases from V and 4 bases from J, with 5 bases between. This CDR3 region has 12 residues. Looked up from germline, CDR1 is MDHEN and CDR2 is SYDVKM. Here the CDR3 DNA reads TGTGCCAGCAGTTATCAGTACAATGAGCAGTTCTTC. It is translated as CASSYQYNEQFF.

The rearrangement joins TRBV18 to TRBJ2-7, with unresolved D. Germline V CDR1 and CDR2: KGHSH, LQKENI. This CDR3 is built from 13 residues. Trimming stripped 2 bases from V and 6 bases from J, with 11 bases between. The CDR3 reads CASSPNSQVEQYF. The CDR3 nucleotides are TGTGCCAGCTCACCAAATTCCCAAGTCGAGCAGTACTTC.

This clonotype was observed many times. This sequence joins TRBV29-1 and TRBJ2-3; perhaps TRBD2 as D (6 bases). The CDR3 runs 12 residues. Germline lookup yields CDR1 SQVTM and CDR2 ANQGSEA. The ends were cut back, 7 bases at V and 2 bases at J, with 10 bases in the middle. CDR3 bases: TGCAGCGCGGGACTTGTCACAGATACGCAGTATTTT. Residues: CSAGLVTDTQYF.

This clonotype was picked up many times. The V call is TRBV29-1, the J call TRBJ1-2, with D hard to call. Looked up from germline, CDR1 is SQVTM and CDR2 is ANQGSEA. The CDR3 contains 12 residues. Trimming removed 8 bases at V and 6 bases at J, with 16 bases between. CDR3 DNA sequence: TGCAGCCTTACGCTTCCCGGGGATGGCTACACCTTC. This codes for CSLTLPGDGYTF. The variable domain in full, with the rest retrieved from reference TRBV29-1 and TRBJ1-2, is SAVISQKPSRDICQRGTSLTIQCQVDSQVTMMFWYRQQPGQSLTLIATANQGSEATYESGFVIDKFPISRPNLTFSTLTVSNMSPEDSSIYLCSLTLPGDGYTFGSGTRLTVV.